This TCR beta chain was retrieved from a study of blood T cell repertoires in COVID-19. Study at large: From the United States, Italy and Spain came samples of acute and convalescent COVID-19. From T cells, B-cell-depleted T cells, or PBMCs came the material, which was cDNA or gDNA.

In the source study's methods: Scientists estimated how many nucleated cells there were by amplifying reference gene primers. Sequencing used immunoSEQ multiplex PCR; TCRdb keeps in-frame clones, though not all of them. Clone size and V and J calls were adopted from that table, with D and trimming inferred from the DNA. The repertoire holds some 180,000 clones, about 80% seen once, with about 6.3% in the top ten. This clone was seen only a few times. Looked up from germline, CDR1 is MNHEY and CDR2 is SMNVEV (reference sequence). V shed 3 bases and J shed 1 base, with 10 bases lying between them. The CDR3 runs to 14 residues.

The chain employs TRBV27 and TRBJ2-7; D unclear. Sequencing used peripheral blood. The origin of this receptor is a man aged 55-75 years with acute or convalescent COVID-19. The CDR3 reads CASSLAVSSYEQYF. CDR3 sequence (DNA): TGTGCCAGCAGTTTGGCGGTTTCTTCCTACGAGCAGTACTTC.